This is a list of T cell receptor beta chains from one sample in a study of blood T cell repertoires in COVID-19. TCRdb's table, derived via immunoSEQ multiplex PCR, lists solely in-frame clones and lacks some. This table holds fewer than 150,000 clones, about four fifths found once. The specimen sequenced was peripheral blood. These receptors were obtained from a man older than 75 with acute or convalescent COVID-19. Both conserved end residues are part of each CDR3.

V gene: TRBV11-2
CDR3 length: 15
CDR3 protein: CASSPNSSGQETQYF

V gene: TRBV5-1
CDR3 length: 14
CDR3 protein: CASSSDWFGSPLHF

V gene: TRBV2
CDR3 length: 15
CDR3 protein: CASSAGGPRDQPQHF

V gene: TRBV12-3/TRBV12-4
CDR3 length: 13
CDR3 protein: CASSFYSGNTIYF

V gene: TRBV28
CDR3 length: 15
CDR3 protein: CASSFGPGQGWPQHF

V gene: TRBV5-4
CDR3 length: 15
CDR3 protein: CASSLRGGSYNEQFF

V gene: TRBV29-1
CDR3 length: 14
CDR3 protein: CSVIKTGTGSGYTF

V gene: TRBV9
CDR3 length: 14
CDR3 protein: CASSVDLGDTEAFF

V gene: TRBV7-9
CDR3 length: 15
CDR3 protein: CASSFTLGTYNEQFF

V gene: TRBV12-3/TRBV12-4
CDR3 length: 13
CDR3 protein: CASSLSGDTEAFF

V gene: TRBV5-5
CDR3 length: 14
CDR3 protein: CASSPSGGSFGYTF

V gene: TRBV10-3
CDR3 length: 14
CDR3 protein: CAISVSQAATEAFF

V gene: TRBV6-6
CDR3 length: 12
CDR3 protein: CASSSGSSPLHF

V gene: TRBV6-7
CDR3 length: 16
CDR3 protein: CASINGGVRNTGELFF

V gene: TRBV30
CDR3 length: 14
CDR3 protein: CAWRRTSGGGPQYF

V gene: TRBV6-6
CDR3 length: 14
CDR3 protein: CASSYGSSTDTQYF

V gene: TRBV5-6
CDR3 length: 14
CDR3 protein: CASSLYQGEWTQYF

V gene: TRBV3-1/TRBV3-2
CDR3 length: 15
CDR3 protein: CASSQPRGIVGELFF

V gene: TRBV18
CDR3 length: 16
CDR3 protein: CASSPQSFTGDQPQHF

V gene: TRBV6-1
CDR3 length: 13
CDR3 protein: CASSEFSNYGYTF

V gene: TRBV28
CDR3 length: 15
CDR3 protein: CASWRQGASLETQYF

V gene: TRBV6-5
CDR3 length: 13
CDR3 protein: CVSRGGPGNTIYF

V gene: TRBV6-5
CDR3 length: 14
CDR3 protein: CASSRDRGAETQYF

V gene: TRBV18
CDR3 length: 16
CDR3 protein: CASSPLATGGLDEQYF

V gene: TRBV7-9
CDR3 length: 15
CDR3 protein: CASSRFDTGANVLTF

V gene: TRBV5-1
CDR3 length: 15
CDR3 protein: CASSYDSSSGNTIYF

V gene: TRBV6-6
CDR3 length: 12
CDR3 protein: CASGQGASPQYF

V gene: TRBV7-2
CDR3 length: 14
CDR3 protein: CASSKGTSVDEQFF

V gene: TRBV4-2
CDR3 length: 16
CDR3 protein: CASSQARVLGANVLTF

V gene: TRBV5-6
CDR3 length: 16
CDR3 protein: CASSLSGVTHTGELFF

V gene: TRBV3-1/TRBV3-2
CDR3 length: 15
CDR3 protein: CASTPGGARDSPLHF